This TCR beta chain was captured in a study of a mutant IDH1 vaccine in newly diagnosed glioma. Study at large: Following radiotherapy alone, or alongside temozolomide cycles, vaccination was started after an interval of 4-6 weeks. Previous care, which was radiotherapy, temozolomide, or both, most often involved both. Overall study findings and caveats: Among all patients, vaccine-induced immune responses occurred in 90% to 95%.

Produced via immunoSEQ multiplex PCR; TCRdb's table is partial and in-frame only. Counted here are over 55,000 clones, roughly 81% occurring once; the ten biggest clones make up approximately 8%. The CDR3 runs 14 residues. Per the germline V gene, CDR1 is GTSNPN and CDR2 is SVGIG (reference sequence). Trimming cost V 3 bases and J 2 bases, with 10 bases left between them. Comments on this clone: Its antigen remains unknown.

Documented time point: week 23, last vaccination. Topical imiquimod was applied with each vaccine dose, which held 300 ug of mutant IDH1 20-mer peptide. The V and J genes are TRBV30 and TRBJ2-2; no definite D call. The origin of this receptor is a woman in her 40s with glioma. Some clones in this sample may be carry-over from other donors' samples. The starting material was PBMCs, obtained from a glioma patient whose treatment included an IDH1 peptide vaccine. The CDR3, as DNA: TGTGCCTGGAGAAGTCTAGGAAACACCGGGGAGCTGTTTTTT. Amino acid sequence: CAWRSLGNTGELFF.